The 14 T cell receptor beta chains in this list originate from one sample, sequenced in a study of blood T cell repertoires in COVID-19. Assay used: immunoSEQ multiplex PCR; TCRdb lists only in-frame clones, some missing. The sample gives 45,000 to 65,000 clones, roughly 88% of which show up once; approximately 3.5% is in the top ten. The sample comprised peripheral blood. The receptor set was obtained from a human donor in a cohort sampled during active COVID-19.

A few counts support this clone. V gene TRBV5-1 combines with J gene TRBJ1-4; possible D gene TRBD1, 6 bases. Germline V gene data show CDR1 as SGHRS and CDR2 as YFSETQ. V lost 4 bases, J lost 5 bases, and 15 bases lay in between. The CDR3 length is 15 residues. The DNA for the CDR3 is TGCGCCAGCAGCCTTAGCGGGACAAAGAATGAAAAACTGTTTTTT. It encodes CASSLSGTKNEKLFF.

This chain connects TRBV19 to TRBJ2-3, with no clear D. CDR1 and CDR2 from the germline V gene are LNHDA and SQIVND (reference sequence). The germline V and J ends were trimmed by 3 bases and 0 bases, with 10 bases remaining between them. The CDR3 totals 15 residues. In DNA, the CDR3 is TGTGCCAGTAGTATTAACAGACCAAGCACAGATACGCAGTATTTT. It specifies CASSINRPSTDTQYF. Full variable domain (missing parts from reference TRBV19 and TRBJ2-3): DGGITQSPKYLFRKEGQNVTLSCEQNLNHDAMYWYRQDPGQGLRLIYYSQIVNDFQKGDIAEGYSVSREKKESFPLTVTSAQKNPTAFYLCASSINRPSTDTQYFGPGTRLTVL.

The chain has TRBV2 and TRBJ1-5, with 10 bases aligning to TRBD1. CDR1 and CDR2 (germline): SNHLY, FYNNEI. After removal of 6 bases from V and 7 bases from J, the junction contained 9 bases not matched to a gene. CDR3 length equals 15 residues. CDR3 residues: CASSPQTGGAQPQHF. For the CDR3, the DNA is TGTGCCAGCAGCCCCCAGACAGGGGGCGCGCAGCCCCAGCATTTT.

This chain connects TRBV5-5 to TRBJ1-5, with D hard to call. V was shortened by 3 bases and J by 3 bases, with 7 bases between the two germline ends. Germline CDR1 reads SGHKS; CDR2 reads YYEKEE (reference sequence). The CDR3 extends over 13 amino acids. CDR3 nucleotides: TGTGCCAGCAGCTCCAGGATCAATCAGCCCCAGCATTTT. It specifies CASSSRINQPQHF.

The J gene is TRBJ1-5, the V gene TRBV21-1; the D call in the table, TRBD1, was not verified against the DNA. TRBV21-1 is given as a pseudogene. The CDR3 has 13 amino acids. The CDR3 coding sequence is TGTGCCAGCACCTCAGGGTCAGGTCAGCCCCAGCATTTT. Translating it yields CASTSGSGQPQHF.

The chain couples TRBV3-1 (or the pseudogene TRBV3-2) to TRBJ1-2; the match to TRBD1 covers 8 bases. Germline V lookup: CDR1 LGHDT, CDR2 YNNKEL (reference sequence). The CDR3 sequence is 15 residues long. Germline trimming cut 1 base from V and 2 bases from J; bases unmatched to any gene: 3. The CDR3: CASSQGTGRNYGYTF. In DNA form, the CDR3 reads TGTGCCAGCAGCCAAGGGACAGGGAGAAACTATGGCTACACCTTC.

The chain is built from TRBV7-6 and TRBJ2-3, with 7 bases that match TRBD2. Germline CDR1 reads SGHVS; CDR2 reads FNYEAQ. V was clipped by 4 bases and J by 2 bases; unmatched bases: 6. CDR3 length equals 15 residues. The CDR3 is CASSSLRGDTDTQYF. CDR3 DNA: TGTGCCAGCAGCTCCCTTCGGGGGGACACAGATACGCAGTATTTT.

This rearrangement joins TRBV21-1 to TRBJ2-5; the table assigns TRBD2, which was not confirmed against the DNA. TRBV21-1 is a pseudogene segment. The CDR3 is 13 residues long. This CDR3 is CASNTRAGGTQYF. The DNA of the CDR3 is TGTGCCAGCAACACCCGGGCAGGAGGGACCCAGTACTTC.

This sequence joins TRBV6-5 and TRBJ1-6; D is unresolved. V lost 5 bases and J lost 8, with 7 bases in between. The germline gives CDR1 MNHEY, CDR2 SVGAGI. The CDR3 runs 12 residues. CDR3: CASSQRDSPLHF. In DNA, the CDR3 is TGTGCCAGCAGTCAGCGGGATTCACCCCTCCACTTT.

CDR3 in amino acids: CASSRDRVEGEQYF. CDR3 nucleotide sequence: TGTGCCAGCAGCCGCGACAGGGTTGAGGGCGAGCAGTACTTC. The chain couples TRBV5-4 to TRBJ2-7; 7 bases align to TRBD1. CDR3 length equals 14 residues. Germline lookup yields CDR1 SGHNT and CDR2 YYREEE (reference sequence). Trimming cost V 4 bases and J 6 bases; bases outside gene matches: 10.

V gene TRBV19 combines with J gene TRBJ2-2; no reliable D call. The germline V and J ends were trimmed by 7 bases and 3 bases, with 12 bases remaining between them. The CDR3 has 14 residues. CDR1 and CDR2 (germline): LNHDA, SQIVND (reference sequence). Here the CDR3 reads CASTRIIYTGELFF. The CDR3 DNA reads as TGTGCCAGTACCAGGATCATATACACCGGGGAGCTGTTTTTT.

The chain uses TRBV5-6 and TRBJ2-5, with D possibly matching TRBD1 (6 bases). V dropped 0 bases and J dropped 5 bases, with 17 bases sitting between them. CDR3 length: 16 amino acids. Looked up from germline, CDR1 is SGHDT and CDR2 is YYEEEE. The CDR3 is CASSLAIPQGSETQYF. The CDR3 bases are TGTGCCAGCAGCTTGGCGATACCACAGGGTTCCGAGACCCAGTACTTC. Variable domain in full (rest from reference TRBV5-6 and TRBJ2-5): DAGVTQSPTHLIKTRGQQVTLRCSPKSGHDTVSWYQQALGQGPQFIFQYYEEEERQRGNFPDRFSGHQFPNYSSELNVNALLLGDSALYLCASSLAIPQGSETQYFGPGTRLLVL.

The CDR3 loop is CASSIQLVLRSGYTF. In DNA form, the CDR3 reads TGTGCCAGTAGTATCCAACTAGTCCTACGAAGTGGCTACACCTTC. The chain joins TRBV19 to TRBJ1-2; D is unclear. V lost 3 bases and J lost 7, with 18 bases in between. The germline V gene encodes CDR1 LNHDA and CDR2 SQIVND (reference sequence). CDR3 length: 15 residues.

V and J are TRBV7-9 and TRBJ2-7, with TRBD2 identical over 11 bases. The V and J ends lost 6 bases and 7 bases, in that order; junction bases with no gene match: 14. The CDR3 covers 16 residues. The germline V gene encodes CDR1 SEHNR and CDR2 FQNEAQ (reference sequence). CDR3 DNA: TGTGCCAGCAGTGCCGGGACTAGCGGAGGAACCTGGGAGCAGTACTTC. Translated, it gives CASSAGTSGGTWEQYF.